The 24 T cell receptor beta chains presented below share a single source sample, sequenced in a study of T cell responses to AZD1222 COVID-19 vaccine. Clones were sequenced by immunoSEQ multiplex PCR, and TCRdb holds only the in-frame ones, with some missing. Of 110,000 to 150,000 clones detected, 88% appear once; the ten largest clones hold 3% to 4%. The specimen comprised peripheral blood, sampled 28 days after the second AZD1222 dose. These receptors were collected from an adult who received the AZD1222 COVID-19 vaccine.

The gene calls are TRBV28 and TRBJ1-5; D is unresolved. CDR1 is MDHEN, CDR2 SYDVKM, per germline. V lost 5 bases, J lost 5 bases, and 16 bases lay in between. CDR3 size: 15 residues. The CDR3 is CASSPGRGIDQPQHF. The CDR3 DNA sequence: TGTGCCAGCAGTCCCGGACGGGGAATTGATCAGCCCCAGCATTTT.

V usage is TRBV10-3 and J usage is TRBJ2-6; D might be TRBD2 (5 bases). Germline V lookup: CDR1 ENHRY, CDR2 SYGVKD. V was cut by 6 bases and J by 0 bases, with 6 bases left in between. The CDR3 spans 14 residues. CDR3 in amino acids: CAIRSGSGANVLTF. The DNA of the CDR3 is TGTGCCATCAGGAGCGGCTCTGGGGCCAACGTCCTGACTTTC.

The J gene is TRBJ1-1, the V gene TRBV18, with D perhaps TRBD1 (5 bases). V was cut by 3 bases and J by 5 bases, with 16 bases left in between. Germline CDR1 KGHSH, CDR2 LQKENI. This CDR3 comprises 15 residues. The CDR3 sequence is CASSPTGGARTEAFF. The CDR3 region has the DNA TGTGCCAGCTCACCCACCGGCGGGGCTAGGACTGAAGCTTTCTTT. The full variable domain, rest sourced from reference TRBV18 and TRBJ1-1, is NAGVMQNPRHLVRRRGQEARLRCSPMKGHSHVYWYRQLPEEGLKFMVYLQKENIIDESGMPKERFSAEFPKEGPSILRIQQVVRGDSAAYFCASSPTGGARTEAFFGQGTRLTVV.

CDR3 nucleotides: TGTGCCAGCAGCTTGGCCGGTGCATACAATGAGCAGTTCTTC. This encodes CASSLAGAYNEQFF. The gene calls are TRBV5-4 and TRBJ2-1, with D uncertain. CDR1 is SGHNT, CDR2 YYREEE, per germline (reference sequence). The ends were cut back, 0 bases at V and 4 bases at J, with 8 bases in the middle. There are 14 residues in the CDR3. Full variable domain (rest looked up from reference TRBV5-4 and TRBJ2-1): ETGVTQSPTHLIKTRGQQVTLRCSSQSGHNTVSWYQQALGQGPQFIFQYYREEENGRGNFPPRFSGLQFPNYSSELNVNALELDDSALYLCASSLAGAYNEQFFGPGTRLTVL.

The chain employs TRBV28 and TRBJ2-3; D perhaps matches TRBD2 (7 bases). This CDR3 has 16 amino acids. Germline-derived CDR1 and CDR2 are MDHEN and SYDVKM. The V end lost 5 bases, the J end lost 7 bases, and 22 bases lay between the germline ends. This CDR3 reads CASSNLGGGRENTQYF. CDR3 bases: TGTGCCAGCAGTAACCTGGGGGGGGGCCGGGAAAATACGCAGTATTTT.

This rearrangement joins TRBV6-5 to TRBJ2-2; tentative D call: TRBD2 (5 bases). CDR1 and CDR2 (germline): MNHEY, SVGAGI. With 6 bases removed from V and 7 bases from J, the gap between germline ends came to 12 bases. This CDR3 region has 13 residues. CDR3 sequence reads: CASRDWRNGELFF. DNA of the CDR3: TGTGCCAGCAGGGACTGGAGAAACGGGGAGCTGTTTTTT.

The V call is TRBV27, the J call TRBJ2-1; weak D call: TRBD1 (6 bases). This CDR3 is 15 amino acids long. Trimming shortened V by 2 bases and J by 4 bases, and 12 bases separated the two germline ends. Germline CDR1 and CDR2: MNHEY and SMNVEV (reference sequence). In nucleotides, the CDR3 is TGTGCCAGCAGTTTACAACCTACAGGGTACAATGAGCAGTTCTTC. Protein sequence: CASSLQPTGYNEQFF.

The chain couples TRBV15 to TRBJ2-7, with TRBD1 matching 7 bases. This CDR3 is built from 13 residues. V was pared by 4 bases and J by 5 bases, with 5 bases of the junction left unmatched. The germline V gene has CDR1 LNHNV and CDR2 YYDKDF (reference sequence). CDR3 coding DNA: TGTGCCACCAGCACCGACAGGGTCCACGAGCAGTACTTC. Translation gives CATSTDRVHEQYF.

The V and J genes are TRBV2 and TRBJ2-6; D gene ambiguous. CDR1 is SNHLY and CDR2 is FYNNEI in the germline V gene. The V gene lost 2 bases and the J gene lost 2 bases, with 7 bases spanning the gap. The CDR3 loop spans 15 amino acids. The DNA of the CDR3 is TGTGCCAGCAGTGAAATGTCTACTGGGGCCAACGTCCTGACTTTC. Its translation is CASSEMSTGANVLTF.

CDR3: CASSQRQELAEAFF. CDR3 nucleotide sequence: TGCGCCAGCAGTCAACGGCAGGAACTGGCTGAAGCTTTCTTT. The rearrangement uses TRBV23-1 and TRBJ1-1; the D is unclear. TRBV23-1 is an ORF, with its function uncertain. The V gene lost 2 bases and the J gene lost 6 bases, with 13 bases spanning the gap. This CDR3 spans 14 amino acids.

The V and J genes are TRBV20-1 and TRBJ2-7, with 12 positions matching TRBD2. The length of the CDR3 is 16 residues. Trimming took 3 bases from V and 0 from J; bases not matched to a gene: 6. Germline CDR1 and CDR2: DFQATT and SNEGSKA (reference sequence). CDR3 nucleotides: TGCAGTGCTAGTGCGACTAGCGGGAGATCCTCCTACGAGCAGTACTTC. Protein sequence: CSASATSGRSSYEQYF.

V and J are TRBV19 and TRBJ2-4, with 7 bases identical to TRBD1. The CDR3 is made up of 14 amino acids. Looked up from germline, CDR1 is LNHDA and CDR2 is SQIVND (reference sequence). The trim removed 10 bases at V and 6 bases at J, leaving 12 bases unmatched. The CDR3 region is CATQPGDSRNIQYF. CDR3 bases: TGTGCCACCCAACCCGGGGACAGCCGAAACATTCAGTACTTC.

The V call is TRBV7-3, the J call TRBJ1-2; 7 bases agree with TRBD1. The CDR3 covers 14 residues. V gave up 5 bases and J gave up 6 bases; unmatched junction bases: 9. Germline lookup yields CDR1 SGHTA and CDR2 FQGTGA. The CDR3 DNA reads as TGTGCCAGCAGCCCGGGACAGTCGGTGGATGGCTACACCTTC. Translating gives CASSPGQSVDGYTF.

The J gene is TRBJ2-1, the V gene TRBV28; a weak D match, TRBD2 (6 bases). The ends were cut back, 2 bases at V and 0 bases at J, with 14 bases in the middle. CDR3 length equals 17 residues. CDR1 and CDR2 from the germline V gene are MDHEN and SYDVKM. The CDR3 coding sequence is TGTGCCAGCAGTTTAGGAGGACGGGAGAGCTCCTACAATGAGCAGTTCTTC. Its protein is CASSLGGRESSYNEQFF.

The chain has TRBV27 and TRBJ1-5; TRBD1 matches at 8 bases. CDR3 size: 18 residues. After removal of 5 bases from V and 3 bases from J, the junction contained 15 bases not matched to a gene. CDR1 MNHEY and CDR2 SMNVEV come from the germline V gene (reference sequence). The CDR3 sequence is CASSRQGHLVSHNQPQHF. The CDR3 DNA follows: TGTGCCAGCAGTAGACAGGGGCACCTCGTGAGTCACAATCAGCCCCAGCATTTT.

The CDR3 coding sequence is TGTGCCAGTAGTATTTACGGTAATCAGCCCCAGCATTTT. Protein: CASSIYGNQPQHF. The V call is TRBV19, the J call TRBJ1-5; no firm D call. From germline, CDR1 is LNHDA and CDR2 SQIVND (reference sequence). The CDR3 extends over 13 amino acids. The V end lost 3 bases, the J end lost 4 bases, and 7 bases lay between the germline ends. Looking up the rest from reference TRBV19 and TRBJ1-5 gives the full variable domain: DGGITQSPKYLFRKEGQNVTLSCEQNLNHDAMYWYRQDPGQGLRLIYYSQIVNDFQKGDIAEGYSVSREKKESFPLTVTSAQKNPTAFYLCASSIYGNQPQHFGDGTRLSIL.

The chain carries TRBV5-4 and TRBJ1-2; TRBD1 agrees at 7 bases. The CDR3 totals 15 residues. Trimming cost V 4 bases and J 0 bases; bases outside gene matches: 6. The germline V gene has CDR1 SGHNT and CDR2 YYREEE (reference sequence). CDR3 bases: TGTGCCAGCAGCAGAGGGACAGCTTCTAACTATGGCTACACCTTC. Translation: CASSRGTASNYGYTF.

This clone has just one count. V usage is TRBV28 and J usage is TRBJ1-5; TRBD1 aligns across 9 bases. CDR1 MDHEN and CDR2 SYDVKM come from the germline V gene. This CDR3 spans 15 amino acids. J was trimmed by 5 bases and V by 2 bases; bases with no gene match: 4. CDR3 sequence (DNA): TGTGCCAGCAGTTTAGGGACAGGGCTTTATCAGCCCCAGCATTTT. Translating it yields CASSLGTGLYQPQHF.

V and J are TRBV28 and TRBJ2-2; D is unresolved. CDR3 length equals 15 residues. CDR1 is MDHEN and CDR2 is SYDVKM in the germline V gene. V was shortened by 7 bases and J by 2 bases, with 14 bases between the two germline ends. The chain's CDR3 is CASTPGYRNTGELFF. For the CDR3, the DNA is TGTGCCAGCACCCCCGGGTATCGAAACACCGGGGAGCTGTTTTTT.

The CDR3 coding sequence is TGTGCCAGCAGCTTGGAGAGGGATAATTCACCCCTCCACTTT. Translated: CASSLERDNSPLHF. This chain uses TRBV5-6 with TRBJ1-6; D remains ambiguous. The CDR3 loop spans 14 amino acids. Germline CDR1 reads SGHDT; CDR2 reads YYEEEE. Trimming left V 0 bases short and J 5 bases short, with 6 bases between.

This chain uses TRBV9 with TRBJ1-4; D gene unclear. The CDR3 has 17 amino acids. Germline-derived CDR1 and CDR2 are SGDLS and YYNGEE. The ends were cut back, 0 bases at V and 5 bases at J, with 17 bases in the middle. The CDR3 spells CASSVESGQRTNEKLFF. CDR3 DNA: TGTGCCAGCAGCGTAGAGTCAGGTCAGCGGACGAATGAAAAACTGTTTTTT.

V usage is TRBV25-1 and J usage is TRBJ2-2; D tentatively reads TRBD1 or TRBD2 (5 bases each). Germline lookup yields CDR1 MGHDK and CDR2 SYGVNS. Trimming took off 5 bases at V and 4 bases at J, with 11 bases between the two ends. CDR3 length: 14 amino acids. Here the CDR3 reads CASSQQRGTGELFF. The CDR3, as DNA: TGTGCCAGCAGTCAGCAGAGGGGCACCGGGGAGCTGTTTTTT. Variable domain in full (rest from reference TRBV25-1 and TRBJ2-2): EADIYQTPRYLVIGTGKKITLECSQTMGHDKMYWYQQDPGMELHLIHYSYGVNSTEKGDLSSESTVSRIRTEHFPLTLESARPSHTSQYLCASSQQRGTGELFFGEGSRLTVL.

The chain uses TRBV5-4 and TRBJ1-6; D gene ambiguous. V was trimmed by 0 bases and J by 9 bases, leaving 10 bases between them. From germline, CDR1 is SGHNT and CDR2 YYREEE (reference sequence). The CDR3 is 14 amino acids. DNA of the CDR3: TGTGCCAGCAGCTTGGCTGGATACAGTTCACCCCTCCACTTT. This gives the protein CASSLAGYSSPLHF.

The V and J genes are TRBV28 and TRBJ2-1, with D unclear. The CDR3 consists of 14 residues. Trimming removed 3 bases at V and 3 bases at J, with 9 bases between. The germline V gene has CDR1 MDHEN and CDR2 SYDVKM. This CDR3 is CASSFMQVYNEQFF. The CDR3, as DNA: TGTGCCAGCAGTTTTATGCAGGTCTACAATGAGCAGTTCTTC.